This T cell receptor beta chain originates from a study of blood T cell repertoires in COVID-19. About the study: The study drew acute and convalescent COVID-19 samples from the United States, Italy and Spain. PBMCs, B-cell-depleted T cells, or T cells were the source of the cDNA or gDNA that made up the material.

Authors' analysis steps: Amplified reference gene primers provided the basis for estimating nucleated cell counts. The protocol was immunoSEQ multiplex PCR, while the TCRdb copy is restricted to in-frame clones and leaves out a portion. That table furnishes V, J and clone size, whereas the DNA furnished D and trimming. The table lists tens of thousands of clones, about 80% of them singletons, with 26% in the top ten. This CDR3 is 13 amino acids long. CDR1 is SNHLY, CDR2 FYNNEI, per germline. Trimming cost V 4 bases and J 8 bases, with 12 bases left between them. The origin of this receptor is a man aged 55 to 70 with active or convalescent COVID-19. The chain has TRBV2 and TRBJ2-1; TRBD1 might be the D (6 bases). Material: peripheral blood. This CDR3 is CASSALGADEQFF. The CDR3 coding sequence is TGTGCCAGCAGTGCATTGGGGGCGGATGAGCAGTTCTTC.